Listed below are T cell receptor beta chains from one sample, sequenced in a study of blood T cell repertoires in COVID-19. Method: immunoSEQ multiplex PCR; TCRdb's copy keeps in-frame clones and lacks some. In the table there are 180,000 or so clones, around 83% of which are singletons. Sequenced input: peripheral blood. The receptors here all came from a man aged 18 to 29 with acute or convalescent COVID-19. The CDR3 runs from the conserved cysteine through the conserved F or W. Each record gives: J gene, CDR3 length, D gene, V gene, clone size, CDR3 DNA, CDR3 protein. D genes are given only for firm matches. Only part of the rows carry a size: once, few, many, or a class if the clone is expanded.

j_gene: TRBJ2-1
len: 14
d_gene: TRBD2
v_gene: TRBV28
abundance: NA
CDR3nt: TGTGCCAGCAGTTTCACGGGACTATACAATGAGCAGTTCTTC
CDR3aa: CASSFTGLYNEQFF

j_gene: TRBJ1-5
len: 17
d_gene: NA
v_gene: TRBV3-1/TRBV3-2
abundance: once
CDR3nt: TGTGCCAGCAGCCAAGGATTAAGGATGGGCGGCAATCAGCCCCAGCATTTT
CDR3aa: CASSQGLRMGGNQPQHF

j_gene: TRBJ1-2
len: 14
d_gene: NA
v_gene: TRBV5-1
abundance: NA
CDR3nt: TGCGCCACGCGGGAGGGACTGGACACCTATGGCTACACCTTC
CDR3aa: CATREGLDTYGYTF

j_gene: TRBJ2-7
len: 16
d_gene: TRBD2
v_gene: TRBV18
abundance: once
CDR3nt: TGTGCCAGCTCATTCACCGGGACTAGCGGCATCTACGAGCAGTACTTC
CDR3aa: CASSFTGTSGIYEQYF

j_gene: TRBJ2-7
len: 13
d_gene: NA
v_gene: TRBV11-3
abundance: NA
CDR3nt: TGTGCCAGCAGTTCACCCGAAAGGGGGGAGCAGTACTTC
CDR3aa: CASSSPERGEQYF

j_gene: TRBJ1-1
len: 13
d_gene: TRBD1
v_gene: TRBV5-1
abundance: NA
CDR3nt: TGCGCCAGCAGCCCTCAGGGGGCGGCTGAAGCTTTCTTT
CDR3aa: CASSPQGAAEAFF

j_gene: TRBJ1-3
len: 16
d_gene: TRBD1
v_gene: TRBV9
abundance: NA
CDR3nt: TGTGCCAGCAGCCAGGGGGCCGGCATAAGTGGAAACACCATATATTTT
CDR3aa: CASSQGAGISGNTIYF

j_gene: TRBJ1-1
len: 12
d_gene: NA
v_gene: TRBV29-1
abundance: NA
CDR3nt: TGCAGCGCTCGGGGGGGGCCCACTGAAGCTTTCTTT
CDR3aa: CSARGGPTEAFF

j_gene: TRBJ1-4
len: 15
d_gene: NA
v_gene: TRBV2
abundance: NA
CDR3nt: TGTGCCAGCAGAAACACTGACAGCTATAATGAAAAACTGTTTTTT
CDR3aa: CASRNTDSYNEKLFF

j_gene: TRBJ1-4
len: 16
d_gene: TRBD1
v_gene: TRBV7-2
abundance: NA
CDR3nt: TGTGCCAGCAGCCCAGGGACAGGTTCTTTTAATGAAAAACTGTTTTTT
CDR3aa: CASSPGTGSFNEKLFF

j_gene: TRBJ1-2
len: 14
d_gene: NA
v_gene: TRBV6-4
abundance: NA
CDR3nt: TGTGCCAGCAGCCCAGGTGACGACGCCTATGGCTACACCTTC
CDR3aa: CASSPGDDAYGYTF

j_gene: TRBJ1-3
len: 15
d_gene: TRBD1
v_gene: TRBV2
abundance: NA
CDR3nt: TGTGCCAGCAGTGAAACTGGACAGGGATCGAACACCATATATTTT
CDR3aa: CASSETGQGSNTIYF

j_gene: TRBJ2-2
len: 16
d_gene: TRBD1
v_gene: TRBV2
abundance: NA
CDR3nt: TGTGCCAGCAGTGACAGGACAGGGGTTTTGGCCGGGGAGCTGTTTTTT
CDR3aa: CASSDRTGVLAGELFF

j_gene: TRBJ2-2
len: 13
d_gene: TRBD1
v_gene: TRBV7-3
abundance: few
CDR3nt: TGTGCCAGCAGCCCGACAGGGTCCGGGGAGCTGTTTTTT
CDR3aa: CASSPTGSGELFF

j_gene: TRBJ1-6
len: 14
d_gene: NA
v_gene: TRBV9
abundance: NA
CDR3nt: TGTGCCAGCAGCGTGAGCTCCTATAATTCACCCCTCCACTTT
CDR3aa: CASSVSSYNSPLHF

j_gene: TRBJ2-1
len: 16
d_gene: TRBD1
v_gene: TRBV18
abundance: NA
CDR3nt: TGTGCCAGCTCACCGACAGACAGGGTTACCTACAATGAGCAGTTCTTC
CDR3aa: CASSPTDRVTYNEQFF

j_gene: TRBJ1-4
len: 15
d_gene: TRBD1
v_gene: TRBV14
abundance: NA
CDR3nt: TGTGCCAGCAGCCTCCTCGGGACAGGGCGTGAAAAACTGTTTTTT
CDR3aa: CASSLLGTGREKLFF

j_gene: TRBJ2-3
len: 14
d_gene: TRBD2
v_gene: TRBV30
abundance: NA
CDR3nt: TGTGCCTGGAGTAGCGGGGGGGGCACAGATACGCAGTATTTT
CDR3aa: CAWSSGGGTDTQYF

j_gene: TRBJ1-2
len: 18
d_gene: TRBD1
v_gene: TRBV30
abundance: NA
CDR3nt: TGTGCCTGGAATACAATCGACAGGGGCTCGATCGGTGGGTATGGCTACACCTTC
CDR3aa: CAWNTIDRGSIGGYGYTF

j_gene: TRBJ1-2
len: 12
d_gene: NA
v_gene: TRBV30
abundance: NA
CDR3nt: TGTGCCTCAAGGGGGGGAATCTATGGCTACACCTTC
CDR3aa: CASRGGIYGYTF

j_gene: TRBJ1-2
len: 15
d_gene: NA
v_gene: TRBV27
abundance: NA
CDR3nt: TGTGCCAGCAGTCCGGATCCGGACAGCTTCTATGGCTACACCTTC
CDR3aa: CASSPDPDSFYGYTF

j_gene: TRBJ1-2
len: 17
d_gene: TRBD1
v_gene: TRBV5-1
abundance: NA
CDR3nt: TGCGCCAGCAGCTTGACCGACCTCGCGGCAGGGGGCTATGGCTACACCTTC
CDR3aa: CASSLTDLAAGGYGYTF

j_gene: TRBJ1-2
len: 16
d_gene: TRBD1
v_gene: TRBV5-4
abundance: few
CDR3nt: TGTGCCAGCAGCCCGAGGGGACAGCCGATAAAAGGTGGCTACACCTTC
CDR3aa: CASSPRGQPIKGGYTF

j_gene: TRBJ1-4
len: 14
d_gene: NA
v_gene: TRBV3-1/TRBV3-2
abundance: NA
CDR3nt: TGTGCCAGCAGCCGCCGGGCAACTAATGAAAAACTGTTTTTT
CDR3aa: CASSRRATNEKLFF

j_gene: TRBJ2-3
len: 19
d_gene: TRBD2
v_gene: TRBV27
abundance: NA
CDR3nt: TGTGCCAGCAGTTTATCCCCGGGACTAGCGGGGGGGAGCACAGATACGCAGTATTTT
CDR3aa: CASSLSPGLAGGSTDTQYF

j_gene: TRBJ2-5
len: 15
d_gene: NA
v_gene: TRBV5-8
abundance: NA
CDR3nt: TGTGCCAGCAGCTTGCCGAGGGCCCCTCGGGAGACCCAGTACTTC
CDR3aa: CASSLPRAPRETQYF

j_gene: TRBJ2-4
len: 13
d_gene: NA
v_gene: TRBV29-1
abundance: NA
CDR3nt: TGCAGCGTTGTCGGGCCGGCGGGAAACATTCAGTACTTC
CDR3aa: CSVVGPAGNIQYF